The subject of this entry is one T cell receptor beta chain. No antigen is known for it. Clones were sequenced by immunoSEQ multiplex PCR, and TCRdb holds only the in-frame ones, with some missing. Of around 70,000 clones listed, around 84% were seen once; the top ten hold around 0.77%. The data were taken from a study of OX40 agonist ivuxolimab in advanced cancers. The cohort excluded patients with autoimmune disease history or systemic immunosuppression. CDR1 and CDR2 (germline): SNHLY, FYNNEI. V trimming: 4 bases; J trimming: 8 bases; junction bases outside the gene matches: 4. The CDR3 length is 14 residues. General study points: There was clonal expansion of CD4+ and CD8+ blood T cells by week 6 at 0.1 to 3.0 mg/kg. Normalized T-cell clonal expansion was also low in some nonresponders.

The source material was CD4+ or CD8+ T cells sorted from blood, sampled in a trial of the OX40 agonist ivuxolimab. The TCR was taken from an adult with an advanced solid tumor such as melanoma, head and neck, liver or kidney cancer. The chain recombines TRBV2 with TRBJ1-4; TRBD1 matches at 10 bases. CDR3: CASSVLDRGEKLFF. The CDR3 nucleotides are TGTGCCAGCAGTGTTTTGGACAGGGGGGAAAAACTGTTTTTT.